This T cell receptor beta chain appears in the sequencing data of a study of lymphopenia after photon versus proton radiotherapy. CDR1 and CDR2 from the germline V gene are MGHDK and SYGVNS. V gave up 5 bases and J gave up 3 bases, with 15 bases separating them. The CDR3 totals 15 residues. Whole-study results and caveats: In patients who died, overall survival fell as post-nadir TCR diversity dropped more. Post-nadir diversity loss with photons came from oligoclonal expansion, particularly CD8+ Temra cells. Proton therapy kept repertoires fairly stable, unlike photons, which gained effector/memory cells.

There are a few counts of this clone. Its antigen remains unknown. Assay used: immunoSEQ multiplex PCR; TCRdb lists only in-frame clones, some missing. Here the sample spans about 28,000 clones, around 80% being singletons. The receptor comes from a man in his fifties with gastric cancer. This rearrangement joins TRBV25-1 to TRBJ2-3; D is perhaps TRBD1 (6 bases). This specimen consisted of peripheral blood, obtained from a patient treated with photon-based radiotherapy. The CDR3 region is CASSHQGSRTDTQYF. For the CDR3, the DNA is TGTGCCAGCAGTCATCAGGGGAGTAGGACAGATACGCAGTATTTT.